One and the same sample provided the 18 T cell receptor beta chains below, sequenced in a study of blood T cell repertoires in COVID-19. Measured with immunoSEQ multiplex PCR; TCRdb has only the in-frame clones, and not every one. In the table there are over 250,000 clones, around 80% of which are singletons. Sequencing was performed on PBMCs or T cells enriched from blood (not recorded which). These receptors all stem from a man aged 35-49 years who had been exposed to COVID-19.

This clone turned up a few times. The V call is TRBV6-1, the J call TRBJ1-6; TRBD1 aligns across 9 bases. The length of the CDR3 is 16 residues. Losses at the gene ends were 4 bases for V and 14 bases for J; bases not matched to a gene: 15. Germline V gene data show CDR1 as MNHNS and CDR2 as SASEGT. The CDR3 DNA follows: TGTGCCAGCAGTGGATGGGGACAGGGTTTTTTCACGGCCCTCCACTTT. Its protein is CASSGWGQGFFTALHF.

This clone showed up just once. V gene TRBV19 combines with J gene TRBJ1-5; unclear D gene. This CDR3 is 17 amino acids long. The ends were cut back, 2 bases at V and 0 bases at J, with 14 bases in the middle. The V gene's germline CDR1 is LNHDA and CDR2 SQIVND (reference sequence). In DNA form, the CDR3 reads TGTGCCAGTAGTATAATACAAGGGAGGATTAGCAATCAGCCCCAGCATTTT. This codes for CASSIIQGRISNQPQHF.

CDR3 DNA sequence: TGTGCCTTGCTAACAGGCCCCTATGGCTACACCTTC. It translates to CALLTGPYGYTF. V usage is TRBV12-3 or TRBV12-4 and J usage is TRBJ1-2; D perhaps matches TRBD1 (5 bases). Trimming shortened V by 11 bases and J by 4 bases, and 14 bases separated the two germline ends. This CDR3 is 12 amino acids long.

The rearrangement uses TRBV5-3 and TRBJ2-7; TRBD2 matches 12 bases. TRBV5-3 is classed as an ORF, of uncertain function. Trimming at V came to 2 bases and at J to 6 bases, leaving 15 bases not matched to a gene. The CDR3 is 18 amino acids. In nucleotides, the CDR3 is TGTGCCAGAAGCTTTTTACAGGACCGACTAGCGGGAGTAGGCGAGCAGTACTTC. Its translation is CARSFLQDRLAGVGEQYF.

Here the CDR3 reads CASSPSGQGRGYTF. The CDR3 nucleotides are TGTGCCAGCTCCCCCTCCGGACAGGGTCGCGGCTACACCTTC. This rearrangement joins TRBV18 to TRBJ1-2; 8 bases are shared with TRBD1. Germline CDR1 and CDR2: KGHSH and LQKENI. The V segment lost 6 bases and the J segment 8 bases; nucleotides outside the gene matches: 11. The CDR3 covers 14 residues. Using reference TRBV18 and TRBJ1-2 for the parts outside the CDR3, the full variable domain is NAGVMQNPRHLVRRRGQEARLRCSPMKGHSHVYWYRQLPEEGLKFMVYLQKENIIDESGMPKERFSAEFPKEGPSILRIQQVVRGDSAAYFCASSPSGQGRGYTFGSGTRLTVV.

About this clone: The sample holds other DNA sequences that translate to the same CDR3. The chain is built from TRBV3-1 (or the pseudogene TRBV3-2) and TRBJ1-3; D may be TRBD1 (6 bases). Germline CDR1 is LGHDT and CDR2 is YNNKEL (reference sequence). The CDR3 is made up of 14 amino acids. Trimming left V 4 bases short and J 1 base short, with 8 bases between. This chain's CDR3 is CASSPRGSGNTIYF. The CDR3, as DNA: TGTGCCAGCAGCCCCAGGGGTTCTGGAAACACCATATATTTT.

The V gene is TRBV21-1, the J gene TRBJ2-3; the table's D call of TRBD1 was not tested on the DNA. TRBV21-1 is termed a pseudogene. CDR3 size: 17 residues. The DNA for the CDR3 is TGTGCCAGCAGCAAAGGCACAGGGGCCCTAAACACAGATACGCAGTATTTT. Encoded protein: CASSKGTGALNTDTQYF.

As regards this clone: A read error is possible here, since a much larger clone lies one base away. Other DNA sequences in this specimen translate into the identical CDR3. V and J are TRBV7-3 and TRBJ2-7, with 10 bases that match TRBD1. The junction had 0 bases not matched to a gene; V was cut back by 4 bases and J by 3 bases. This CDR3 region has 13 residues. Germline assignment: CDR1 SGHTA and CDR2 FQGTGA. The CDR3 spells CASSWTGGYEQYF. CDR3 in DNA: TGTGCCAGCAGCTGGACAGGGGGCTACGAGCAGTACTTC.

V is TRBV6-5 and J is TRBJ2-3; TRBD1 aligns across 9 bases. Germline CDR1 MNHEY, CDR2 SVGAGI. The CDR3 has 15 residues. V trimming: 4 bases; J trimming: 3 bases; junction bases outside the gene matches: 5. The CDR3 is CASSSGQGGTDTQYF. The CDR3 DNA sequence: TGTGCCAGCAGTTCGGGACAGGGAGGAACAGATACGCAGTATTTT.

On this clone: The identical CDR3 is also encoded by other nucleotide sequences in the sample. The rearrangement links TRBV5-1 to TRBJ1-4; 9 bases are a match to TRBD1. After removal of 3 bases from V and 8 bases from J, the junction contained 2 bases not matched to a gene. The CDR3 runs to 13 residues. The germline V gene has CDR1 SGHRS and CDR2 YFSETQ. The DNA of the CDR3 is TGCGCCAGCAGCTCGGGACAGGGCGAAAAACTGTTTTTT. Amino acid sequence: CASSSGQGEKLFF.

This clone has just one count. The CDR3 sequence: CASRNRGSYQPQHF. CDR3 DNA: TGTGCCAGTAGGAACAGGGGGTCATATCAGCCCCAGCATTTT. The chain employs TRBV19 and TRBJ1-5; 8 bases align to TRBD1. CDR3 size: 14 residues. Trimming cost V 6 bases and J 5 bases; bases outside gene matches: 6. Per the germline V gene, CDR1 is LNHDA and CDR2 is SQIVND (reference sequence).

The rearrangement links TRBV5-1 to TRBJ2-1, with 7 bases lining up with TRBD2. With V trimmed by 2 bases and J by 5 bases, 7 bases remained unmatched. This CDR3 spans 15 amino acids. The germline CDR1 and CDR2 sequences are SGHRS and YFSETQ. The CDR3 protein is CASSFGLAEHNEQFF. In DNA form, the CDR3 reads TGCGCCAGCAGCTTTGGGCTAGCGGAACACAATGAGCAGTTCTTC.

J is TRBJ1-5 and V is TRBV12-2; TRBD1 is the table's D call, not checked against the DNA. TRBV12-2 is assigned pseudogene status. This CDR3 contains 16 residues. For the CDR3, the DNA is TGTGCAAGTCGCTTCGGACAGGGTAGGAGCAATCAGCCCCAGCATTTT. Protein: CASRFGQGRSNQPQHF.

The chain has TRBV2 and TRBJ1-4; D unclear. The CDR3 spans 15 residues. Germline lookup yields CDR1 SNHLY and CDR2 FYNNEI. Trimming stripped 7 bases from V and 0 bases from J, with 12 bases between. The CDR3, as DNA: TGTGCCAGCACCTCGTACCGGGCAACTAATGAAAAACTGTTTTTT. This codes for CASTSYRATNEKLFF. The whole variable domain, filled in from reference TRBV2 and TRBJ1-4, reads EPEVTQTPSHQVTQMGQEVILRCVPISNHLYFYWYRQILGQKVEFLVSFYNNEISEKSEIFDDQFSVERPDGSNFTLKIRSTKLEDSAMYFCASTSYRATNEKLFFGSGTQLSVL.

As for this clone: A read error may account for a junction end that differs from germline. CDR3 residues: CASSRSRVNQETQYF. CDR3 sequence (DNA): TGTGCTAGCAGCCGTTCCAGGGTAAACCAAGAGACCCAGTACTTC. V gene TRBV7-7 combines with J gene TRBJ2-5; possibly TRBD1 for D (5 bases). CDR1 SSHAT and CDR2 FNYEAQ come from the germline V gene (reference sequence). This CDR3 contains 15 residues.

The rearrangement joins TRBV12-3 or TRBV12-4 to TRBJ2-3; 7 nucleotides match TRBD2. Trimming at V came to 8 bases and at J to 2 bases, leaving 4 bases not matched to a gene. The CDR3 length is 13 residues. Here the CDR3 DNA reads TGTGCCAGCGGGAGGGCCGCCACAGATACGCAGTATTTT. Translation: CASGRAATDTQYF.

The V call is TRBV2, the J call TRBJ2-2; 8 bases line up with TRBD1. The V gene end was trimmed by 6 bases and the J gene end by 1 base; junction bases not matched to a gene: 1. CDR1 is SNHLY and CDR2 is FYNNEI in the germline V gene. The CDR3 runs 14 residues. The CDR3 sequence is CASRGQVNTGELFF. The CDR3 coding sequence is TGTGCCAGCAGGGGACAGGTGAACACCGGGGAGCTGTTTTTT.

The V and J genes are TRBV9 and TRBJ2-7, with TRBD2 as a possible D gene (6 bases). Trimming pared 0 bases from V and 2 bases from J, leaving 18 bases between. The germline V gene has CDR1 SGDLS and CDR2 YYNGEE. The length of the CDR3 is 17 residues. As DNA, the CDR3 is TGTGCCAGCAGCGTAGGCAATAGCGGCTACCCAACCTACGAGCAGTACTTC. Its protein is CASSVGNSGYPTYEQYF.